This TCR beta chain is drawn from a study of cytomegalovirus exposure and HLA in healthy donors. The germline V gene has CDR1 SGHNT and CDR2 YYREEE (reference sequence). V was clipped by 3 bases and J by 3 bases, with 15 bases between them. The CDR3 extends over 16 amino acids. Primers for the PCR totalled 60 Vbeta and 13 Jbeta. The data were produced by immunoSEQ multiplex PCR, yet TCRdb's version contains in-frame clones alone and is incomplete. The sample includes more than 90,000 clones, around 86% of them seen just once. This clone has only a few counts. The source is a woman in her 70s in good health and CMV-seropositive. The sample taken for sequencing was PBMCs. The rearrangement uses TRBV5-4 and TRBJ1-4; D is perhaps TRBD1 (6 bases). In DNA, the CDR3 is TGTGCCAGCAGCTCGGACACAGGGAGAGCTAATGAAAAACTGTTTTTT. This codes for CASSSDTGRANEKLFF. The variable domain in full, completed from reference TRBV5-4 and TRBJ1-4, reads ETGVTQSPTHLIKTRGQQVTLRCSSQSGHNTVSWYQQALGQGPQFIFQYYREEENGRGNFPPRFSGLQFPNYSSELNVNALELDDSALYLCASSSDTGRANEKLFFGSGTQLSVL.